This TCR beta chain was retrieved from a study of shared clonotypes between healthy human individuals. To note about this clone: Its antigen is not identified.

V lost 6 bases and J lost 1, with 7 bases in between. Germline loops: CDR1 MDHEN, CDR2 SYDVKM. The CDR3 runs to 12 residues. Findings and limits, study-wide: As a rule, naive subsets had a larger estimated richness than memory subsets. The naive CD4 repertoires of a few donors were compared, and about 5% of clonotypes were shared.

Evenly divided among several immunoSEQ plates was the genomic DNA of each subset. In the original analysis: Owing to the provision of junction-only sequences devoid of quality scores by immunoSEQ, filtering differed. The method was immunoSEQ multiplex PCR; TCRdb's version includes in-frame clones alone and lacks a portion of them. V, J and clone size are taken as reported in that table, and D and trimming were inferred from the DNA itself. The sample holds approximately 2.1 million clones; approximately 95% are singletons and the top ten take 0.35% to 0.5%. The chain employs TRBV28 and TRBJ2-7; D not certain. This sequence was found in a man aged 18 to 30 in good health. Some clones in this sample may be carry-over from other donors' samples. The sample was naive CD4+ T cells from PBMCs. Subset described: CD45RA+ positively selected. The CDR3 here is CASSNLSYEQYF. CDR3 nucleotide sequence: TGTGCCAGCAGCAATCTATCCTACGAGCAGTACTTC. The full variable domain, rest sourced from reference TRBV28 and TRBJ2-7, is DVKVTQSSRYLVKRTGEKVFLECVQDMDHENMFWYRQDPGLGLRLIYFSYDVKMKEKGDIPEGYSVSREKKERFSLILESASTNQTSMYLCASSNLSYEQYFGPGTRLTVT.